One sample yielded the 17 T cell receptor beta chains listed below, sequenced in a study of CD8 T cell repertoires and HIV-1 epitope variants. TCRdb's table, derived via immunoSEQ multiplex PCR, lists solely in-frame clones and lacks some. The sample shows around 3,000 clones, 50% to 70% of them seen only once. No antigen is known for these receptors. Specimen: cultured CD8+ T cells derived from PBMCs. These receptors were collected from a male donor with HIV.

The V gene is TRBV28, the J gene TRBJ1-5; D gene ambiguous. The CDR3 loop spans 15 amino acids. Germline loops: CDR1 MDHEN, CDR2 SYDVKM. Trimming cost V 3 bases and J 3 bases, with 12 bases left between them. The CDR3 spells CASSFDGRYNQPQHF. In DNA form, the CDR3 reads TGTGCCAGCAGTTTTGATGGACGGTACAATCAGCCCCAGCATTTT.

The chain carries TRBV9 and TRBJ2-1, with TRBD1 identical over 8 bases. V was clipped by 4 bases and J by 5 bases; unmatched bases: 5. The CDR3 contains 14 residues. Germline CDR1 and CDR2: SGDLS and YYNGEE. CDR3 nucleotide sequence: TGTGCCAGCAGCACCCACAGGGGGAACAATGAGCAGTTCTTC. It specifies CASSTHRGNNEQFF. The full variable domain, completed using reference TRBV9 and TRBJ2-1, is DSGVTQTPKHLITATGQRVTLRCSPRSGDLSVYWYQQSLDQGLQFLIQYYNGEERAKGNILERFSAQQFPDLHSELNLSSLELGDSALYFCASSTHRGNNEQFFGPGTRLTVL.

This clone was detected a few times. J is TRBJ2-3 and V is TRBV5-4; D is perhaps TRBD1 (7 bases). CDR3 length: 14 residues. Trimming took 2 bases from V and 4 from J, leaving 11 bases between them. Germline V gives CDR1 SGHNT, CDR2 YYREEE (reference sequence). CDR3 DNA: TGTGCCAGCAGCTTCGGAGGGGGCGCAGATACGCAGTATTTT. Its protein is CASSFGGGADTQYF.

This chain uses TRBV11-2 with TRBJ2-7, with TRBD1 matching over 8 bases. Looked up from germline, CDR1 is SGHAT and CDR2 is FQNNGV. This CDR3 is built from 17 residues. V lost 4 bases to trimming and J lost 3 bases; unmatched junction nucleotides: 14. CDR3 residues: CASSSMTLRQGFYEQYF. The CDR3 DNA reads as TGTGCCAGCAGCTCCATGACCCTAAGACAGGGGTTCTACGAGCAGTACTTC.

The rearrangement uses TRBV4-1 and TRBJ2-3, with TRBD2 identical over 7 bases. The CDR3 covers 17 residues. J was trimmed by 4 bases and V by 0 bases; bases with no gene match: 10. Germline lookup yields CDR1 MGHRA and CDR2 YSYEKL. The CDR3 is CASSQDPSGAQADTQYF. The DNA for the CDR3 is TGCGCCAGCAGCCAAGATCCTAGCGGTGCCCAAGCAGATACGCAGTATTTT.

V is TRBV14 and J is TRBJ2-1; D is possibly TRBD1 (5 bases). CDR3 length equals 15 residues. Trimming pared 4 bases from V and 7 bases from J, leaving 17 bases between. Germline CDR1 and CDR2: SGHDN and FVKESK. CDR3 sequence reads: CASSLLSAGRNEQFF. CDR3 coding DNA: TGTGCCAGCAGCCTACTATCGGCAGGGCGGAATGAGCAGTTCTTC.

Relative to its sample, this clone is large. The CDR3 DNA reads as TGTGCCAGCAGTCCCCGACTGGGCGACCTCTACGAGCAGTACTTC. This translates into CASSPRLGDLYEQYF. The chain recombines TRBV28 with TRBJ2-7; D call uncertain. Germline values: CDR1 MDHEN, CDR2 SYDVKM. Trimming took off 5 bases at V and 3 bases at J, with 17 bases between the two ends. The CDR3 loop spans 15 amino acids.

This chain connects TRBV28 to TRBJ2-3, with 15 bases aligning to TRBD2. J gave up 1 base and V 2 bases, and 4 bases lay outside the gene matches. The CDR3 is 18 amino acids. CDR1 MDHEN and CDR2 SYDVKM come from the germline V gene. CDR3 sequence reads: CASSLGLAGGIGTDTQYF. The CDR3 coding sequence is TGTGCCAGCAGTTTAGGACTAGCGGGGGGGATCGGCACAGATACGCAGTATTTT.

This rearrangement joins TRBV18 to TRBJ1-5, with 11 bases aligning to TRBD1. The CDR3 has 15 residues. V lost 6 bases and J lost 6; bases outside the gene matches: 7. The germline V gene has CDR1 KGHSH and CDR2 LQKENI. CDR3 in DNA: TGTGCCAGCTCCCGGGGACAGGGGGAAGGTCAGCCCCAGCATTTT. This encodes CASSRGQGEGQPQHF.

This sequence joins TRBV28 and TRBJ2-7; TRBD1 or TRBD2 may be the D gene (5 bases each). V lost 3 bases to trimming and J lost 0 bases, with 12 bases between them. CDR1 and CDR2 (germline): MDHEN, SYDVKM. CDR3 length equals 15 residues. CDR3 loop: CASSFTGADSYEQYF. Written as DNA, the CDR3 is TGTGCCAGCAGTTTTACCGGGGCCGACTCCTACGAGCAGTACTTC. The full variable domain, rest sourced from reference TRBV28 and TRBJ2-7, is DVKVTQSSRYLVKRTGEKVFLECVQDMDHENMFWYRQDPGLGLRLIYFSYDVKMKEKGDIPEGYSVSREKKERFSLILESASTNQTSMYLCASSFTGADSYEQYFGPGTRLTVT.

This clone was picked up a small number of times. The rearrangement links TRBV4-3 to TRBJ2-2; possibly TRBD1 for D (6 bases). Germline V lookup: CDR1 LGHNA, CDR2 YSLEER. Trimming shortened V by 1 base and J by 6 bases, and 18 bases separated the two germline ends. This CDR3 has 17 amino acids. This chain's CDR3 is CASSQVPFRGGAGELFF. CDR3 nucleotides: TGCGCCAGCAGCCAAGTCCCCTTCCGAGGGGGAGCCGGGGAGCTGTTTTTT.

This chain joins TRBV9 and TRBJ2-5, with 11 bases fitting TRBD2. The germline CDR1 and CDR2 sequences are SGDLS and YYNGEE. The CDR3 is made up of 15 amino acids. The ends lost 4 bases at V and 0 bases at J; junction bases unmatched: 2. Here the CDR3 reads CASSLAGGDQETQYF. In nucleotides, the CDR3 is TGTGCCAGCAGCCTAGCGGGGGGAGACCAAGAGACCCAGTACTTC.

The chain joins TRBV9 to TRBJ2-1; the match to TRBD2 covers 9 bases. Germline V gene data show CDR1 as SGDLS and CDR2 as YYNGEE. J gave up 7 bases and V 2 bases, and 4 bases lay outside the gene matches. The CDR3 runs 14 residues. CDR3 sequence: CASSVRGGFNEQFF. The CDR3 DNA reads TGTGCCAGCAGCGTGCGGGGGGGATTTAATGAGCAGTTCTTC.

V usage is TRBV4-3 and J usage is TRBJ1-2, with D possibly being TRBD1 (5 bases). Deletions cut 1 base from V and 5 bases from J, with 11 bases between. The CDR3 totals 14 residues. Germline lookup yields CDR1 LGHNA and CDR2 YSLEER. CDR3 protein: CASSQGEGMYGYTF. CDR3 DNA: TGCGCCAGCAGCCAAGGGGAGGGGATGTATGGCTACACCTTC.

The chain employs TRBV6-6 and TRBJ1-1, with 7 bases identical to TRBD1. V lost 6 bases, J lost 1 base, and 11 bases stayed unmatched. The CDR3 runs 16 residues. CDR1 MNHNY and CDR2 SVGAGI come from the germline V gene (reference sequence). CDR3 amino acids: CASSRGSGTANTEAFF. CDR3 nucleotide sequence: TGTGCCAGCAGCCGCGGATCCGGGACAGCGAACACTGAAGCTTTCTTT.

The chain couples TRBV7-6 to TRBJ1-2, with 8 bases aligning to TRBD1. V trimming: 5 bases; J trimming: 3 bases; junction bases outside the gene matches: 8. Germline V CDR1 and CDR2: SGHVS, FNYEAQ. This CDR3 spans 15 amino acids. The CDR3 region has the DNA TGTGCCAGCAGCGTAGGGACAGGTGCTGACTATGGCTACACCTTC. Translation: CASSVGTGADYGYTF.

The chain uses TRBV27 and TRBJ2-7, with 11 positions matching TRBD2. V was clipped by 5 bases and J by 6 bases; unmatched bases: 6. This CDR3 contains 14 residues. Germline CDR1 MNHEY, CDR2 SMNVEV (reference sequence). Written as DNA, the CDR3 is TGTGCCAGCAGTCTCATAGCGGGAGGGCCCGAGCAGTACTTC. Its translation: CASSLIAGGPEQYF.